This TCR beta chain was retrieved from a study of blood T cell repertoires in COVID-19. In the study overall: PBMCs, B-cell-depleted T cells, or T cells provided the cDNA or gDNA that made up the material.

Authors' methods: Counts of nucleated cells, estimated from reference gene primer amplification, were obtained. Repertoires were generated with immunoSEQ multiplex PCR, while TCRdb's copy carries only in-frame clones and drops some. V and J calls and clone size are those listed in that table; D and trimming were worked out from the DNA. The sample holds just over 70,000 clones, roughly 89% seen once. This CDR3 has 15 residues. The germline gives CDR1 SGHVS, CDR2 FQNEAQ. Losses at the gene ends were 4 bases for V and 3 bases for J; bases not matched to a gene: 1. The receptor was isolated from a human donor in a cohort sampled during active COVID-19. The sample consisted of peripheral blood. V is TRBV7-8 and J is TRBJ2-1; 12 positions match TRBD2. For the CDR3, the DNA is TGTGCCAGCAGCTCGACTAGCGGGGGCTACAATGAGCAGTTCTTC. This gives the protein CASSSTSGGYNEQFF.